These 3 T cell receptor beta chains were sequenced from one sample in a study of neurological immune-mediated disorders (dated by TCRdb to about 2019). The label giving this sample's time point can be read as: longitudinal time-point 3. To prepare the library, 5' RACE was applied. Sequencer: Illumina HiSeq 2500. TCRdb handled the public reads itself, with Q25 trimming in fastp and clone calling in MiXCR, and kept productive beta chains. Each entry is one CDR3 protein sequence, shown with its most common DNA and genes. For this sample there are 40,000 or so distinct CDR3 sequences; about 13% appear just once. The top ten hold 9.5% to 12% of the sample. Sequencing was done on a sample of PBMCs. The receptors were sampled from a young man in good health.

This clonotype showed up many times. The chain carries TRBV20-1 and TRBJ1-5; TRBD1 might be the D (6 bases). V shed 6 bases and J shed 0 bases, with 15 bases lying between them. This CDR3 is built from 15 residues. Germline V gene sequence: CDR1 DFQATT, CDR2 SNEGSKA (reference sequence). Here the CDR3 reads CSALNGDISNQPQHF. CDR3 DNA: TGCAGTGCCCTCAACGGGGACATTAGCAATCAGCCCCAGCATTTT.

This clonotype was detected many times. The chain recombines TRBV15 with TRBJ2-1, with D possibly TRBD1 on 6 matching bases. Germline CDR1 LNHNV, CDR2 YYDKDF (reference sequence). The V end was cut by 3 bases, the J end by 5 bases, with 14 bases between. The CDR3 length is 15 residues. Here the CDR3 DNA reads TGTGCCACCAGCAGCACCAGGACAGTAAACAATGAGCAGTTCTTC. This gives the protein CATSSTRTVNNEQFF.

This clonotype was picked up many times. The rearrangement joins TRBV5-6 to TRBJ2-1; 12 bases fit TRBD2. The CDR3 has 15 residues. After removal of 3 bases from V and 4 bases from J, the junction contained 2 bases not matched to a gene. Germline lookup yields CDR1 SGHDT and CDR2 YYEEEE. CDR3 in amino acids: CASSSGLAGYNEQFF. CDR3 DNA: TGTGCCAGCAGCTCAGGACTAGCGGGATACAATGAGCAGTTCTTC.